This record looks at one T cell receptor beta chain sequence and its context. This sample was included in a study of shared clonotypes between healthy human individuals. The protocol was immunoSEQ multiplex PCR, while the TCRdb copy is restricted to in-frame clones and leaves out a portion. Among about 2.4 million clones listed, 93% were seen once. The CDR3 contains 12 residues. CDR1 is MDHEN and CDR2 is SYDVKM in the germline V gene. The ends were cut back, 1 base at V and 5 bases at J, with 5 bases in the middle. The clonotype originates from a man aged 18 to 30 in good health. Some clones in this sample may be carry-over from other donors' samples. This sequence joins TRBV28 and TRBJ2-5, with D unresolved. The source material was naive CD4+ T cells from PBMCs. Regarding subset: CD45RA+ positively selected. The chain's CDR3 is CASSLSVETQYF. CDR3 nucleotide sequence: TGTGCCAGCAGTTTATCCGTGGAGACCCAGTACTTC.